The sequence of this T cell receptor beta chain was determined in a study of blood T cells in healthy people across ages. As regards this clonotype: The antigen is not known.

The authors isolated at least 7 million PBMCs per sample. Total RNA extracted from each sample amounted to at least 5 micrograms. Primed by a sample-barcoded 5' primer and a J-beta primer mix, a second PCR proceeded for about 6 to 11 cycles. TCRdb ran MiXCR on the 5' RACE reads and lists one entry per CDR3 protein. The sample lists around 1,000,000 distinct CDR3 sequences; around 25% were seen once. Study-wide results and limits: Estimates of total diversity, which came from one million sequenced T cells, were considered to be underestimates.

The V gene lost 3 bases and the J gene lost 6 bases, with 3 bases spanning the gap. This CDR3 spans 11 amino acids. From germline, CDR1 is LGHDT and CDR2 YNNKEL (reference sequence). The same sample was also studied in work on T cells of mothers and their children. This second report adds: Three healthy Caucasian mothers served as donors, and their six children did as well.

Sequencing was performed on blood. The rearrangement uses TRBV3-1 and TRBJ2-4; no clear D gene. The clonotype originates from a girl aged 2-15 years in good health. The CDR3 spells CASSHSNIQYF. CDR3 DNA: TGTGCCAGCAGCCATTCAAACATTCAGTACTTC.